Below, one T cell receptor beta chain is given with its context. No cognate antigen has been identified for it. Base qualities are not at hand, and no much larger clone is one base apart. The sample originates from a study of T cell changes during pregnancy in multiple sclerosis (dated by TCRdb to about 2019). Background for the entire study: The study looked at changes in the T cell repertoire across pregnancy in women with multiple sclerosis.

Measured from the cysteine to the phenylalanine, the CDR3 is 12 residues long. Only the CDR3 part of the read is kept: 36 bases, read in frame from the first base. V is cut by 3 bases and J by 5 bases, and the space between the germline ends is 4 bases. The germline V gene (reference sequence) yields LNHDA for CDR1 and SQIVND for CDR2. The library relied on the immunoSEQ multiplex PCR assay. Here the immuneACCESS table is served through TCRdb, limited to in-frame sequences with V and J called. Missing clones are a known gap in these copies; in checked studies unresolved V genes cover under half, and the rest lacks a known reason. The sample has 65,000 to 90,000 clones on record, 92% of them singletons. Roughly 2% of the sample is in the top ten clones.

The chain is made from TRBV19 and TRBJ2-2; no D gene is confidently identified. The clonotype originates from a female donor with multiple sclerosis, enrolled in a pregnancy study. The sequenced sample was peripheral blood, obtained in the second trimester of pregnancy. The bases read TGTGCCAGTAGTATTTTAACCGGGGAGCTGTTTTTT. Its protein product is CASSILTGELFF.